This entry is about one T cell receptor (beta chain). With random hexamers, about 0.45 to 1 ug RNA was reverse transcribed. The CDR3 of TCR beta was amplified by immunoSEQ multiplex PCR across 54 Vbeta and 13 Jbeta. MiXCR, run by TCRdb on the immunoSEQ multiplex PCR reads, gives a single entry per CDR3 protein. The sample shows under 150,000 distinct CDR3 sequences, nearly 97% of them seen only once. This specimen comes from a study of CD8 T cells in Susac syndrome. The overall study: When blood was drawn, patients with Susac syndrome were on intravenous immunoglobulin alone, on corticosteroids, or therapy-naive.

Germline V gene data show CDR1 as SGDLS and CDR2 as YYNGEE. The length of the CDR3 is 14 residues. The V gene lost 2 bases and the J gene lost 0 bases, with 9 bases spanning the gap. Negative isolation was used for CD8+ and CD4+ T cells, and FACS enrichment was applied to TEMRA cells. The chain joins TRBV9 to TRBJ2-7; tentatively, D is TRBD1 (6 bases). Sequenced material: CD4+ T cells from PBMCs. The TCR originated in a human donor with Susac syndrome. Written as DNA, the CDR3 is TGTGCCAGCAGCGTCGACAGGTTCTCCTACGAGCAGTACTTC. Encoded protein: CASSVDRFSYEQYF.